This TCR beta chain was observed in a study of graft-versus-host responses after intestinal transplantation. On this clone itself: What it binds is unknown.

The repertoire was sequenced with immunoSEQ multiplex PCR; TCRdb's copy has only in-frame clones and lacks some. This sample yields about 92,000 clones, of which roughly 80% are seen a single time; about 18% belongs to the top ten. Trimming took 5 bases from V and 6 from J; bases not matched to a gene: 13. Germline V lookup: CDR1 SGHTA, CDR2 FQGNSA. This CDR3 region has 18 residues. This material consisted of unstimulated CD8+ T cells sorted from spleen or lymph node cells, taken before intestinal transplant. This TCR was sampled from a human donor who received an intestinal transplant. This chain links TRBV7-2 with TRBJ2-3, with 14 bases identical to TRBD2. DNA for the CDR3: TGTGCCAGCAGCCCATATGGACTAGCGGGGGGACCGCGGGATACGCAGTATTTT. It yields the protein CASSPYGLAGGPRDTQYF.